The clone carrying this T cell receptor beta chain is medium-sized by share. Treatment: randomized to nivolumab then ipilimumab (arm A) or the reverse (arm B). No patient had prior DNA-damaging chemotherapy. PBMC sorting kept live CD3+CD8+ cells without CD19 or CD56. These data belong to a study of sequential checkpoint blockade in melanoma. Data came from immunoSEQ multiplex PCR; TCRdb stores just in-frame clones and leaves some out. This sample carries thousands of clones, 48% of them seen once, and the ten largest clones take roughly 26%. The receptor was isolated from a human patient with melanoma. Some clones in this sample may be carry-over from other donors' samples. The sequencing here drew on CD8+ T cells sorted from blood (inferred from file names), taken from a patient given nivolumab and ipilimumab in sequence.

The CDR3 region is CASSFPGRNGYTF. The CDR3 DNA is TGTGCCAGCAGTTTTCCAGGGAGGAATGGCTACACCTTC. This rearrangement joins TRBV28 to TRBJ1-2, with D perhaps TRBD1 (5 bases). Germline V gene sequence: CDR1 MDHEN, CDR2 SYDVKM. V was cut by 3 bases and J by 6 bases, with 11 bases left in between. The CDR3 runs to 13 residues.